Presented here are 29 T cell receptor beta chains from one specimen sequenced in a study of cytomegalovirus exposure and HLA in healthy donors. TCRdb's copy holds only in-frame clones and misses some; the assay was immunoSEQ multiplex PCR. The sample lists 150,000 or so clones; roughly nine tenths were seen once. The sample consisted of PBMCs. These receptors were taken from a man aged 18 to 30 in good health and CMV-seropositive.

A single count supports this clone. CDR3 coding DNA: TGTGCCAGCAGCTTGCCTAGCGGGGACGTCTACGAGCAGTACTTC. This gives the protein CASSLPSGDVYEQYF. This rearrangement joins TRBV5-8 to TRBJ2-7; 9 bases align to TRBD2. This CDR3 is 15 amino acids long. The V gene end was trimmed by 1 base and the J gene end by 3 bases; junction bases not matched to a gene: 5. The germline V gene encodes CDR1 SGHTS and CDR2 YDEGEE. Filled out from reference TRBV5-8 and TRBJ2-7, the complete variable domain reads EAGVTQSPTHLIKTRGQQATLRCSPISGHTSVYWYQQALGLGLQFLLWYDEGEERNRGNFPPRFSGRQFPNYSSELNVNALELEDSALYLCASSLPSGDVYEQYFGPGTRLTVT.

The chain employs TRBV27 and TRBJ2-3, with a weak D call TRBD2 (5 bases). Trimming took 8 bases from V and 2 from J, leaving 20 bases between them. The CDR3 length is 16 residues. Germline CDR1 is MNHEY and CDR2 is SMNVEV (reference sequence). The CDR3 sequence is CASSPLMSGYTDTQYF. The CDR3 nucleotides read TGTGCCAGCTCACCTTTGATGAGCGGATACACAGATACGCAGTATTTT.

This clone is a singleton in its sample. The rearrangement links TRBV10-3 to TRBJ1-2, with 9 bases aligning to TRBD1. The CDR3 covers 14 residues. V shed 4 bases, J shed 6 bases, and the junction held 6 bases outside the gene matches. Germline V gene lookup returns CDR1 ENHRY and CDR2 SYGVKD. The CDR3, as DNA: TGTGCCATCAGTGTGGGGACAGGGAGGAATGGCTACACCTTC. This translates into CAISVGTGRNGYTF.

The rearrangement uses TRBV9 and TRBJ2-1; TRBD1 matches at 9 bases. V lost 4 bases and J lost 9; bases outside the gene matches: 11. CDR3 length: 15 amino acids. The germline gives CDR1 SGDLS, CDR2 YYNGEE. The CDR3 nucleotides read TGTGCCAGCAGCCTATCCGGGACAGGGTTAGCTGAGCAGTTCTTC. Translated, it gives CASSLSGTGLAEQFF.

The chain has TRBV2 and TRBJ2-5; 9 nucleotides line up with TRBD2. This CDR3 comprises 16 residues. The germline V gene encodes CDR1 SNHLY and CDR2 FYNNEI. With V trimmed by 1 base and J by 5 bases, 8 bases remained unmatched. DNA for the CDR3: TGTGCCAGCAGTGAAGTCCCGGCGGGAGGGCGCGAGACCCAGTACTTC. Translation gives CASSEVPAGGRETQYF.

The J gene is TRBJ2-5, the V gene TRBV4-2; TRBD2 aligns across 9 bases. The CDR3 consists of 15 residues. J was trimmed by 4 bases and V by 0 bases; bases with no gene match: 3. Germline CDR1 reads LGHNA; CDR2 reads YNFKEQ. The CDR3 bases are TGTGCCAGCAGCCAAGACCGCGGGGGGGTAGAGACCCAGTACTTC. It yields the protein CASSQDRGGVETQYF.

This sequence joins TRBV9 and TRBJ1-2; possibly TRBD1 for D (5 bases). Germline CDR1 and CDR2: SGDLS and YYNGEE. The V gene lost 3 bases and the J gene lost 1 base, with 10 bases spanning the gap. The CDR3 length is 14 residues. Here the CDR3 reads CASSADSYNYGYTF. CDR3 bases: TGTGCCAGCAGCGCCGACAGCTATAACTATGGCTACACCTTC.

This clone was counted a few times. This chain uses TRBV18 with TRBJ2-2; the D is unclear. Germline lookup yields CDR1 KGHSH and CDR2 LQKENI. V was trimmed by 2 bases and J by 4 bases, leaving 8 bases between them. CDR3 length: 14 amino acids. CDR3: CASSPFDSTGELFF. The CDR3 DNA is TGTGCCAGCTCACCATTTGATAGCACCGGGGAGCTGTTTTTT.

The V and J genes are TRBV30 and TRBJ2-7, with TRBD2 identical over 10 bases. CDR1 and CDR2 from the germline V gene are GTSNPN and SVGIG (reference sequence). Trimming removed 2 bases from V and 0 bases from J; junction bases left unmatched: 4. This CDR3 region has 15 residues. The chain's CDR3 is CAWSFSGGPSYEQYF. The CDR3 DNA follows: TGTGCCTGGAGTTTTAGCGGGGGGCCCTCCTACGAGCAGTACTTC.

This rearrangement joins TRBV6-1 to TRBJ1-1; perhaps TRBD1 as D (5 bases). This CDR3 is 12 amino acids long. Germline V gene sequence: CDR1 MNHNS, CDR2 SASEGT. With 6 bases removed from V and 1 base from J, the gap between germline ends came to 6 bases. CDR3 sequence reads: CASRQGNTEAFF. CDR3 coding DNA: TGTGCCAGCAGGCAGGGGAACACTGAAGCTTTCTTT.

This clone was seen more than once but under ten times. The chain employs TRBV6-6 and TRBJ1-1; weak D call: TRBD1 (5 bases). The CDR3 contains 15 residues. The V end lost 4 bases, the J end lost 2 bases, and 14 bases lay between the germline ends. Germline CDR1 reads MNHNY; CDR2 reads SVGAGI (reference sequence). The CDR3 spells CASSFGGVANTEAFF. Written as DNA, the CDR3 is TGTGCCAGCAGTTTTGGGGGGGTGGCTAACACTGAAGCTTTCTTT.

The chain employs TRBV10-3 and TRBJ1-2; no reliable D call. The CDR3 extends over 14 amino acids. Trimming stripped 0 bases from V and 8 bases from J, with 13 bases between. In germline, CDR1 is ENHRY, CDR2 SYGVKD. CDR3 protein: CAISESVSGEGYTF. CDR3 coding DNA: TGTGCCATCAGTGAGTCTGTCTCGGGAGAAGGCTACACCTTC.

The DNA for the CDR3 is TGTGCCAGTAGTACCGACAGGGGGCGTACCTATGGCTACACCTTC. Protein product: CASSTDRGRTYGYTF. The V call is TRBV19, the J call TRBJ1-2; 10 positions match TRBD1. This CDR3 has 15 residues. V shed 4 bases, J shed 4 bases, and the junction held 6 bases outside the gene matches. Germline V gene data show CDR1 as LNHDA and CDR2 as SQIVND (reference sequence). Combining the CDR3 with reference TRBV19 and TRBJ1-2 gives the whole variable domain DGGITQSPKYLFRKEGQNVTLSCEQNLNHDAMYWYRQDPGQGLRLIYYSQIVNDFQKGDIAEGYSVSREKKESFPLTVTSAQKNPTAFYLCASSTDRGRTYGYTFGSGTRLTVV.

This rearrangement joins TRBV5-6 to TRBJ2-3; 15 positions agree with TRBD2. Germline CDR1 reads SGHDT; CDR2 reads YYEEEE. V lost 4 bases, J lost 7 bases, and 7 bases stayed unmatched. The CDR3 is 16 residues long. CDR3 in amino acids: CASSGGLAGGAYTQYF. Here the CDR3 DNA reads TGTGCCAGCAGCGGCGGACTAGCGGGAGGGGCGTATACGCAGTATTTT.

The chain combines TRBV27 with TRBJ2-3, with 11 bases fitting TRBD2. CDR1 is MNHEY and CDR2 is SMNVEV in the germline V gene (reference sequence). V was clipped by 6 bases and J by 6 bases; unmatched bases: 17. The CDR3 runs to 18 residues. CDR3 sequence: CASRGTGGLAEILDTQYF. CDR3 nucleotides: TGTGCCAGCAGAGGAACTGGGGGACTAGCGGAGATCCTCGATACGCAGTATTTT.

This chain joins TRBV11-2 and TRBJ1-4; the D is unclear. Per the germline V gene, CDR1 is SGHAT and CDR2 is FQNNGV. The CDR3 is 12 residues long. The V end was cut by 5 bases, the J end by 6 bases, with 7 bases between. CDR3 sequence: CASSPSDEKLFF. The CDR3 nucleotides are TGTGCCAGCAGCCCCTCTGATGAAAAACTGTTTTTT.

This rearrangement joins TRBV14 to TRBJ2-7, with a possible D match to TRBD1 (8 bases). Germline V gene sequence: CDR1 SGHDN, CDR2 FVKESK. V was pared by 4 bases and J by 5 bases, with 18 bases between. This CDR3 contains 15 residues. The CDR3 DNA sequence: TGTGCCAGCAGCCTAGGACAGGGAGGGACCCACGAGCAGTACTTC. Its translation: CASSLGQGGTHEQYF.

V gene TRBV6-5 combines with J gene TRBJ2-5; 12 bases align to TRBD2. Trimming took 7 bases from V and 3 from J; bases not matched to a gene: 6. Germline CDR1 and CDR2: MNHEY and SVGAGI. CDR3 length equals 15 residues. The CDR3 DNA sequence: TGTGCCAGCACACTAGCGGGAGGAGGAAAAGAGACCCAGTACTTC. This gives the protein CASTLAGGGKETQYF.

The genes are TRBV6-1 and TRBJ1-1; 8 positions match TRBD1. The V segment lost 6 bases and the J segment 7 bases; nucleotides outside the gene matches: 7. The CDR3 consists of 13 residues. Germline CDR1 reads MNHNS; CDR2 reads SASEGT. In DNA, the CDR3 is TGTGCCAGCAGCTACAGACAGGGGAATGAAGCTTTCTTT. Protein: CASSYRQGNEAFF.

This rearrangement joins TRBV9 to TRBJ2-7; 7 positions match TRBD2. Germline loops: CDR1 SGDLS, CDR2 YYNGEE. CDR3 length: 17 amino acids. V dropped 0 bases and J dropped 2; count of bases not matched to a gene: 11. CDR3 region: CASSVVEVAGTTYEQYF. CDR3 coding DNA: TGTGCCAGCAGCGTAGTCGAAGTGGCAGGGACTACCTACGAGCAGTACTTC. The whole variable domain, remainder taken from reference TRBV9 and TRBJ2-7, is DSGVTQTPKHLITATGQRVTLRCSPRSGDLSVYWYQQSLDQGLQFLIQYYNGEERAKGNILERFSAQQFPDLHSELNLSSLELGDSALYFCASSVVEVAGTTYEQYFGPGTRLTVT.

CDR3 residues: CASIIAVAKNIQYF. CDR3 nucleotide sequence: TGTGCCAGCATCATAGCGGTAGCCAAAAACATTCAGTACTTC. The rearrangement links TRBV28 to TRBJ2-4; D is possibly TRBD2 (6 bases). Trimming left V 7 bases short and J 0 bases short, with 10 bases between. The V gene's germline CDR1 is MDHEN and CDR2 SYDVKM. The CDR3 covers 14 residues.

The rearrangement links TRBV7-8 to TRBJ1-1; maybe TRBD1 (6 bases). The CDR3 extends over 15 amino acids. The germline V and J ends were trimmed by 3 bases and 6 bases, with 17 bases remaining between them. The germline V gene encodes CDR1 SGHVS and CDR2 FQNEAQ. CDR3 sequence: CASSFHREGVPEAFF. DNA for the CDR3: TGTGCCAGCAGCTTCCACAGGGAAGGGGTGCCTGAAGCTTTCTTT. The variable domain in full, completed from reference TRBV7-8 and TRBJ1-1, reads GAGVSQSPRYKVAKRGQDVALRCDPISGHVSLFWYQQALGQGPEFLTYFQNEAQLDKSGLPSDRFFAERPEGSVSTLKIQRTQQEDSAVYLCASSFHREGVPEAFFGQGTRLTVV.

The chain has TRBV28 and TRBJ1-2; a weak D match, TRBD1 (6 bases). There are 14 residues in the CDR3. Between the trimmed V and J ends, which lost 1 base and 2 bases, there was a span of 8 bases. Germline CDR1 is MDHEN and CDR2 is SYDVKM. The CDR3, as DNA: TGTGCCAGCAGTTTATTTACAGGGAACTATGGCTACACCTTC. Protein: CASSLFTGNYGYTF.

A few counts support this clone. J is TRBJ1-5 and V is TRBV2; D is undetermined. V lost 4 bases and J lost 9, with 19 bases in between. This CDR3 has 15 amino acids. CDR1 is SNHLY, CDR2 FYNNEI, per germline. The CDR3 protein is CASSGPFQNVRPQHF. CDR3 in DNA: TGTGCCAGCAGTGGGCCTTTTCAGAACGTCAGGCCCCAGCATTTT.

This clone was seen once. This chain links TRBV1 with TRBJ1-2; the D segment call TRBD1 is taken from the table without a DNA check. TRBV1 is tagged as a pseudogene. The CDR3 contains 15 residues. CDR3 residues: CTSSHHSARDHGYTF. CDR3 in DNA: TGCACCAGCAGCCACCATTCCGCCAGGGATCATGGCTACACCTTC.

The chain links TRBV7-3 to TRBJ2-2; D is uncertain. The germline CDR1 and CDR2 sequences are SGHTA and FQGTGA. V was clipped by 3 bases and J by 6 bases, with 8 bases between them. There are 13 residues in the CDR3. The CDR3 here is CASSFSNSGELFF. CDR3 coding DNA: TGTGCCAGCAGCTTTAGTAACTCCGGGGAGCTGTTTTTT.

The count of this clone is one. The chain couples TRBV4-1 to TRBJ2-7; D possibly corresponds to TRBD2 (6 bases). The CDR3 is 15 residues long. V lost 0 bases, J lost 0 bases, and 9 bases lay in between. CDR1 MGHRA and CDR2 YSYEKL come from the germline V gene. The CDR3 DNA sequence: TGCGCCAGCAGCCAAGATGGGGGGTACTCCTACGAGCAGTACTTC. Its protein is CASSQDGGYSYEQYF.

This rearrangement joins TRBV7-6 to TRBJ2-7; tentatively, D is TRBD1 (6 bases). V was trimmed by 5 bases and J by 3 bases, leaving 26 bases between them. The CDR3 contains 18 residues. Germline values: CDR1 SGHVS, CDR2 FNYEAQ. The CDR3 coding sequence is TGTGCCAGCAGCCTAAGAGGGGGTACAAGGAGAGAAATCTACGAGCAGTACTTC. This encodes CASSLRGGTRREIYEQYF.

In its sample, this clone was seen once. The V call is TRBV5-8, the J call TRBJ1-5; D may be TRBD1 (6 bases). The CDR3 runs to 15 residues. Germline assignment: CDR1 SGHTS and CDR2 YDEGEE. The germline V and J ends were trimmed by 4 bases and 3 bases, with 14 bases remaining between them. The CDR3 bases are TGTGCCAGCAGCCCCGGACAGACCGCCAATCAGCCCCAGCATTTT. Encoded protein: CASSPGQTANQPQHF.